Sequencing of this TCR beta chain was carried out in a study of blood T cell repertoires in COVID-19. As for the study in general: T cells, B-cell-depleted T cells, or PBMCs supplied cDNA or gDNA.

CDR1 and CDR2 from the germline V gene are SGHTA and FQGTGA. The CDR3 is 17 residues long. V lost 5 bases to trimming and J lost 4 bases, with 21 bases between them. Assay: immunoSEQ multiplex PCR; the TCRdb copy retains only in-frame clones and omits some. The sample records 75,000 to 95,000 clones, 88% being singletons. The sequencing sample was made of peripheral blood. This TCR was sampled from a man aged 50 or older with active COVID-19. The chain combines TRBV7-3 with TRBJ2-1; possibly TRBD2 for D (5 bases). The CDR3 DNA follows: TGTGCCAGCAGCCCCCATGCGAGACTAAATGCTTACAATGAGCAGTTCTTC. Its protein product is CASSPHARLNAYNEQFF.